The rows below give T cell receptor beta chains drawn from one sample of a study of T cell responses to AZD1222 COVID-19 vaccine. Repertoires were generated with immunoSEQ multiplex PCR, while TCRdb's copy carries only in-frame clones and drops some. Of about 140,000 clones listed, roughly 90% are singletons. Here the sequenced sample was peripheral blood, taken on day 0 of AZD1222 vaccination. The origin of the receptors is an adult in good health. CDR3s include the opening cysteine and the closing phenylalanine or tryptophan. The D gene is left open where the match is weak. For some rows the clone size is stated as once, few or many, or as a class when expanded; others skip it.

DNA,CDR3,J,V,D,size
TGTGCCAGCTCCGACAGATACAATGAGCAGTTCTTC,CASSDRYNEQFF,TRBJ2-1,TRBV27,-,-
TGCGCCAGCAGCTTGTTACCCGCAACCTATAGGGACAGGCAACAAGCTTTCTTT,CASSLLPATYRDRQQAFF,TRBJ1-1,TRBV5-1,TRBD1,-
TGTGCCTGGAGCGGTTTTTCTTTTTTTGGGACAGGGGGCGGCGGGGAGCTGTTTTTT,CAWSGFSFFGTGGGGELFF,TRBJ2-2,TRBV30,TRBD1,few
TGTGCCAGCAGCTCTCGATTAAAACGGACAGCGAACTATGGCTACACCTTC,CASSSRLKRTANYGYTF,TRBJ1-2,TRBV7-9,-,-
TGTGCCACCAGCAGAGGTTCGGTGGGGGGAGGCCAGTACTTC,CATSRGSVGGGQYF,TRBJ2-5,TRBV15,-,-
TGTGCCAGCAGACTCGGGAACCCGAATCAGCCCCAGCATTTT,CASRLGNPNQPQHF,TRBJ1-5,TRBV27,-,-
TGCGCCAGCAGCACTGCGGACAGAAGTGGAAACACCATATATTTT,CASSTADRSGNTIYF,TRBJ1-3,TRBV5-1,-,-
TGTGCCAGCAGCTTGGAGCGGCTACAGACCAGGGGGGAGACCCAGTACTTC,CASSLERLQTRGETQYF,TRBJ2-5,TRBV5-6,TRBD1,-
TGTGCCAGCAGCTTTACCCCGGGCACCGGGGAGCTGTTTTTT,CASSFTPGTGELFF,TRBJ2-2,TRBV5-5,-,-
TGCGCCAGCAGCCAAGGGGACAGGGAAAACTATGGCTACACCTTC,CASSQGDRENYGYTF,TRBJ1-2,TRBV4-3,TRBD1,-
TGTGCCAGCAGTGAAAGGGTCTCCGGAGTTGGCGAGCAGTACTTC,CASSERVSGVGEQYF,TRBJ2-7,TRBV6-1,-,-
TGTGCCAGCAGCCAGCCGGGACAGGGGAACGAGCAGTACTTC,CASSQPGQGNEQYF,TRBJ2-7,TRBV5-4,TRBD1,once
TGTGCCAGCAGCTTAGGGGGACAGGACCTGAGGTCCTATAATTCACCCCTCCACTTT,CASSLGGQDLRSYNSPLHF,TRBJ1-6,TRBV7-2,TRBD1,-
TGTGCCACCAGTGAAATAGCGGGAGGGCGGAACACCGGGGAGCTGTTTTTT,CATSEIAGGRNTGELFF,TRBJ2-2,TRBV24-1,TRBD2,-
TGTGCCAGCCTCACGGGGACCTTCAAGAGCACTGAAGCTTTCTTT,CASLTGTFKSTEAFF,TRBJ1-1,TRBV7-9,-,-
TGTGCCAGCAGCTTAGGCGGTCGCGAGCAGTACTTC,CASSLGGREQYF,TRBJ2-7,TRBV7-9,-,-
TGTGCCAGCAGCTCCCCCAGGGGTAGGGATACGCAGTATTTT,CASSSPRGRDTQYF,TRBJ2-3,TRBV11-2,-,once
TGTGCCAGCAGCCGCCGTGCTGGGACAGGGGGCCTATCAACTAATGAAAAACTGTTTTTT,CASSRRAGTGGLSTNEKLFF,TRBJ1-4,TRBV27,TRBD1,once
TGTGCCAGCAGCAAATCCCTCACGGGGACCGGGGAGCTGTTTTTT,CASSKSLTGTGELFF,TRBJ2-2,TRBV7-2,-,-
TGTGCCAGTAGTCCAAGCAGGGATCCTAACTATGGCTACACCTTC,CASSPSRDPNYGYTF,TRBJ1-2,TRBV19,-,-
TGTGCCAGCAGTTACTCGGCGGGGAACACTGAAGCTTTCTTT,CASSYSAGNTEAFF,TRBJ1-1,TRBV6-5,-,once
TGTGCCAGCAGCCCCGGGACAGGGATGTTGGTTACTGAAGCTTTCTTT,CASSPGTGMLVTEAFF,TRBJ1-1,TRBV9,TRBD1,-
TGCGCCAGCAGCTGGACGACAGGGTCCTACGAGCAGTACTTC,CASSWTTGSYEQYF,TRBJ2-7,TRBV5-1,TRBD1,-
TGTGCCAGCAGCGCCCCTCTGACAGGGAAGTACGAGCAGTACTTC,CASSAPLTGKYEQYF,TRBJ2-7,TRBV5-6,TRBD1,-
TGTGCCAGCAGGTCATCAGGGAGCACAGATACGCAGTATTTT,CASRSSGSTDTQYF,TRBJ2-3,TRBV9,-,-
TGTGCCAGCAGTTACGAGGCTGGGGCCGCTGAAGCTTTCTTT,CASSYEAGAAEAFF,TRBJ1-1,TRBV6-5,-,-
TGTGCCAGCAGTTACGGGACATACTATGGCTACACCTTC,CASSYGTYYGYTF,TRBJ1-2,TRBV6-5,-,-
TGTGCCAGCAGTTACAGCGGGACAGGGGCCGAAAAACTGTTTTTT,CASSYSGTGAEKLFF,TRBJ1-4,TRBV14,TRBD1,-
TGTGCCTGGGCCCCGATGACAGGGGTGAACACTGAAGCTTTCTTT,CAWAPMTGVNTEAFF,TRBJ1-1,TRBV30,TRBD1,-
TGTGCCAGCAGTCGTGCAGGGACCTATGGCTACACCTTC,CASSRAGTYGYTF,TRBJ1-2,TRBV12-3/TRBV12-4,-,once
TGTGCCAGCAACAGACAGGGTTTCAGTCAGCCCCAGCATTTT,CASNRQGFSQPQHF,TRBJ1-5,TRBV6-6,TRBD1,-
TGTGCCAGCAGCCGGACAGCGGGAGAGACCCAGTACTTC,CASSRTAGETQYF,TRBJ2-5,TRBV7-9,-,-
TGTGCCAGCAGTTACAGGGAAGGGGGTCAGCCCCAGCATTTT,CASSYREGGQPQHF,TRBJ1-5,TRBV6-6,-,few
TGTGCCAGCAGCTTAGCCGGGACAGAAAATCAGCCCCAGCATTTT,CASSLAGTENQPQHF,TRBJ1-5,TRBV11-2,TRBD1,-
TGTGCCAGCAGCTCCCGACAGGGGTTAAATCAGCCCCAGCATTTT,CASSSRQGLNQPQHF,TRBJ1-5,TRBV7-2,TRBD1,-
TGTGCCAGCACCCAAGGTAAAAATCAGCCCCAGCATTTT,CASTQGKNQPQHF,TRBJ1-5,TRBV6-5,-,-
TGTGCCAGCAGCGCGAGCGGGAGAGGAGAGACCCAGTACTTC,CASSASGRGETQYF,TRBJ2-5,TRBV3-1/TRBV3-2,TRBD2,-
TGCGCCAGCAGCTCAGACAGGGTTGGCAATGAGCAGTTCTTC,CASSSDRVGNEQFF,TRBJ2-1,TRBV5-1,TRBD1,-
TGTGCCAGCTCCAGTCTGGAGGGGGATGAAAAACTGTTTTTT,CASSSLEGDEKLFF,TRBJ1-4,TRBV6-5,-,few
TGTGCCAGCAAACTCGAACAGGGAGGGCCATACGAGCAGTACTTC,CASKLEQGGPYEQYF,TRBJ2-7,TRBV6-5,-,-
TGTGCCAGCAGTGAAGCGCGAGACGTAAACACCGGGGAGCTGTTTTTT,CASSEARDVNTGELFF,TRBJ2-2,TRBV2,-,-
TGTGCCAGCAGTTTAGCGGGTTCACCCCTCCACTTT,CASSLAGSPLHF,TRBJ1-6,TRBV12-3/TRBV12-4,-,-
TGCAGCGTCAACGAACTAGCGGGAGGGCCACTTTCCGCTAGGTTCTTC,CSVNELAGGPLSARFF,TRBJ2-1,TRBV29-1,TRBD2,-
TGCGCCAGCAGCCCGCTAGCGGGGGGGCCCAATGAGCAGTTCTTC,CASSPLAGGPNEQFF,TRBJ2-1,TRBV5-1,TRBD2,-
TGTGCCACCAGTGATTTGGGGGCAGGGACTAGCACAGATACGCAGTATTTT,CATSDLGAGTSTDTQYF,TRBJ2-3,TRBV24-1,-,-
TGCGCCAGCAGCCAAGTCGTGCAGATCAATCAGCCCCAGCATTTT,CASSQVVQINQPQHF,TRBJ1-5,TRBV4-1,-,-
TGCGCCAGCAGCTGGAGAGGGCCTAGCGGGGGACAATCGAGCTCCTACAATGAGCAGTTCTTC,CASSWRGPSGGQSSSYNEQFF,TRBJ2-1,TRBV5-1,TRBD2,-
TGTGCCAGCAGTTTATTAGGGCGTGGGGGGGCGAATCAGCCCCAGCATTTT,CASSLLGRGGANQPQHF,TRBJ1-5,TRBV28,-,once
TGTGCTAGTGGTTTGGTACGACCCTCTGGAAACACCATATATTTT,CASGLVRPSGNTIYF,TRBJ1-3,TRBV12-5,-,-
TGTGCCAGCAGAATGGACGGCGCAGACACCTTC,CASRMDGADTF,TRBJ1-2,TRBV2,-,-
TGTGCCAGCAGTTACTCGTGGACAGGCGGCGGCTACACCTTC,CASSYSWTGGGYTF,TRBJ1-2,TRBV6-5,TRBD1,once
TGTGCCAGCAGTGAATTGTTCGCAGACTCAGCACTGGAGACCCAGTACTTC,CASSELFADSALETQYF,TRBJ2-5,TRBV6-1,-,-
TGTGCCAGCAGCTTAGATCTAACAGGGTTGAACACTGAAGCTTTCTTT,CASSLDLTGLNTEAFF,TRBJ1-1,TRBV11-3,-,-